The clone carrying this T cell receptor (beta chain) was found once. In the authors' methods: Estimates of nucleated cell counts were drawn from the amplification of reference gene primers. Some clones are missing from TCRdb's copy, which holds only in-frame ones; the method was immunoSEQ multiplex PCR. That table gives V, J and clone size, and the DNA gave D and trimming. This table holds around 300,000 clones, 80% to 90% found once. The entry originates in a study of blood T cell repertoires in COVID-19. With V trimmed by 0 bases and J by 9 bases, 6 bases remained unmatched. The germline V gene encodes CDR1 SGDLS and CDR2 YYNGEE. The CDR3 sequence is 15 residues long.

This receptor was obtained from a woman younger than 45 with active or convalescent COVID-19. The chain combines TRBV9 with TRBJ2-1, with 10 bases fitting TRBD2. The material sequenced was peripheral blood. CDR3 in DNA: TGTGCCAGCAGCGTAGGGTCTAGCGGGGGTCGTGAGCAGTTCTTC. This encodes CASSVGSSGGREQFF.